This TCR beta chain was obtained from a study of CD8 T cells in Susac syndrome. With random hexamers, about 0.45 to 1 ug RNA was reverse transcribed. Coverage of TCR beta CDR3 amplification by immunoSEQ multiplex PCR extended to 54 Vbeta and 13 Jbeta. From the immunoSEQ multiplex PCR reads, TCRdb called clonotypes with MiXCR, one entry per CDR3 protein. The sample contains about 300,000 distinct CDR3 sequences, about 89% of which appear only once. TCR beta from blood CD8+ and CD4+ T cells was sequenced. Negative isolation was used for CD8+ and CD4+ T cells, and FACS enrichment was applied to TEMRA cells. The count of this clonotype is one. This CDR3 has 11 residues. V was clipped by 7 bases and J by 7 bases, with 11 bases between them. Germline values: CDR1 SEHNR, CDR2 FQNEAQ (reference sequence).

V gene TRBV7-9 combines with J gene TRBJ2-7; maybe TRBD2 (5 bases). This receptor was obtained from a human donor with multiple sclerosis. Specimen: CD8+ T cells from PBMCs. The CDR3 sequence: CASMDSGEQYF. Here the CDR3 DNA reads TGTGCCAGCATGGACTCCGGGGAGCAGTACTTC.